This record concerns one T cell receptor (beta chain) sequence. This sample is drawn from a study of control samples from healthy donors and cancer patients. Germline V gives CDR1 SGHTA, CDR2 FQGNSA. The CDR3 runs 16 residues. V dropped 5 bases and J dropped 4; count of bases not matched to a gene: 8. Clones were read by immunoSEQ multiplex PCR, and TCRdb kept only the in-frame ones, dropping some. The profile shows around 80,000 clones, around 87% of them singletons. Sequencing was performed on blood. This receptor was taken from a man in his fifties in good health. The genes are TRBV7-2 and TRBJ2-3, with 11 bases aligning to TRBD2. CDR3 coding DNA: TGTGCCAGCAGCACCGGTAGCGGGAGGGCGGCAGATACGCAGTATTTT. It is translated as CASSTGSGRAADTQYF.